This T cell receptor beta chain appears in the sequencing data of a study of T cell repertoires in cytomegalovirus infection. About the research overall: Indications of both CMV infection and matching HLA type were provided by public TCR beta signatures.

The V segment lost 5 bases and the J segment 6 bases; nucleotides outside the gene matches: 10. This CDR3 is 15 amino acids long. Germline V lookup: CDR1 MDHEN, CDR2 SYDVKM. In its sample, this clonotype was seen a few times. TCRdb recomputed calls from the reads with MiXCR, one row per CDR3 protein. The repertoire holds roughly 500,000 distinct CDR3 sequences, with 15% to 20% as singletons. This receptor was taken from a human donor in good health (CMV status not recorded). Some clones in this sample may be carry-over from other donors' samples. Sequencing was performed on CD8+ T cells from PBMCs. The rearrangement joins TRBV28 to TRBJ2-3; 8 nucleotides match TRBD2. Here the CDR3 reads CASSKPSGLGDTQYF. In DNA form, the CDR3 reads TGTGCCAGCAGTAAACCTAGCGGGCTTGGGGATACGCAGTATTTT.